This T cell receptor beta chain was documented in a study of cytomegalovirus exposure and HLA in healthy donors. Generated by immunoSEQ multiplex PCR, the TCRdb table keeps only in-frame clones and is missing some. Here the sample spans some 170,000 clones, roughly nine tenths being singletons. Germline CDR1 is SGHTA and CDR2 is FQGNSA. V shed 1 base and J shed 1 base, with 11 bases lying between them. CDR3 length: 15 residues. The specimen was PBMCs. This sequence originates from a woman aged 30 to 39 in good health and CMV-seronegative. The chain has TRBV7-2 and TRBJ2-7, with D possibly TRBD2 on 6 matching bases. DNA of the CDR3: TGTGCCAGCAGCTTAGACCCTGGGACTTCCTACGAGCAGTACTTC. It is translated as CASSLDPGTSYEQYF.